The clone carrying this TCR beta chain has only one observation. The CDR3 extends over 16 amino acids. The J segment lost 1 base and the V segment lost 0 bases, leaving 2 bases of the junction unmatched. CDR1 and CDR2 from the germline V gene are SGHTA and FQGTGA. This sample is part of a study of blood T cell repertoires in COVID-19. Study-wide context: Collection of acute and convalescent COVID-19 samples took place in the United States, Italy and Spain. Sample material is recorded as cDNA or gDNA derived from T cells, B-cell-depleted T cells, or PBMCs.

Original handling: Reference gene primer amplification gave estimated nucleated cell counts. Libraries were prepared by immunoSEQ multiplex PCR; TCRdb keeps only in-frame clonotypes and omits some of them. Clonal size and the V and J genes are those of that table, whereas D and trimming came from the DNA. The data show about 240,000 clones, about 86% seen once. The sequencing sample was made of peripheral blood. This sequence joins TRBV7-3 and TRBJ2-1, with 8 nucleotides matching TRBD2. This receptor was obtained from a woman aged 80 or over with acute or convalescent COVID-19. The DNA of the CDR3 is TGTGCCAGCAGCTTAACAGCGGGGGCTTCCTACAATGAGCAGTTCTTC. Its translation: CASSLTAGASYNEQFF.